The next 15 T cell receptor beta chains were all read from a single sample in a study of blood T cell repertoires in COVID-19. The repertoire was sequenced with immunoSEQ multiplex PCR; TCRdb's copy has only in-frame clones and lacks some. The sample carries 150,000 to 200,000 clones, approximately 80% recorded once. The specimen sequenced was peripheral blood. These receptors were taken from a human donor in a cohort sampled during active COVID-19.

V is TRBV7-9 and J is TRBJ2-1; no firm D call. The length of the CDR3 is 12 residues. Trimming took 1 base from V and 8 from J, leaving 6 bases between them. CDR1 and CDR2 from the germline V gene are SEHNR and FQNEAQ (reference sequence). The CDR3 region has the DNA TGTGCCAGCAGCTTAGAATTAGATGAGCAGTTCTTC. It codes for CASSLELDEQFF.

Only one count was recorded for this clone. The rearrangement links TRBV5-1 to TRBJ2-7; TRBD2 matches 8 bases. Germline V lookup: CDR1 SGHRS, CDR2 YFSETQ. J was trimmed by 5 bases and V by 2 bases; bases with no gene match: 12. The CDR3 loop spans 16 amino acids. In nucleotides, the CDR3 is TGCGCCAGCAGCTTACACTTGGGGCTAGCGGGCCACGAGCAGTACTTC. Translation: CASSLHLGLAGHEQYF.

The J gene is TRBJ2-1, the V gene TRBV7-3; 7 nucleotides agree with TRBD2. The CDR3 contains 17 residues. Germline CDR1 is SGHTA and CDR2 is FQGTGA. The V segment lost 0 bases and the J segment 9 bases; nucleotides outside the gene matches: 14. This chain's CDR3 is CASSLTFEASGGSEQFF. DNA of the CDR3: TGTGCCAGCAGCTTAACGTTTGAGGCTAGCGGAGGGAGTGAGCAGTTCTTC. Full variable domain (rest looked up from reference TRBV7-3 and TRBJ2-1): GAGVSQTPSNKVTEKGKYVELRCDPISGHTALYWYRQSLGQGPEFLIYFQGTGAADDSGLPNDRFFAVRPEGSVSTLKIQRTERGDSAVYLCASSLTFEASGGSEQFFGPGTRLTVL.

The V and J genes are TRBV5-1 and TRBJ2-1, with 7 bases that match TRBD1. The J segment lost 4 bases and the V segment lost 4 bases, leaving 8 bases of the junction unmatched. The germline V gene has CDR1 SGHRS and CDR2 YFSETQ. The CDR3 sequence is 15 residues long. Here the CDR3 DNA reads TGCGCCAGCAGCCTAACCGGGACAGAATACAATGAGCAGTTCTTC. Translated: CASSLTGTEYNEQFF.

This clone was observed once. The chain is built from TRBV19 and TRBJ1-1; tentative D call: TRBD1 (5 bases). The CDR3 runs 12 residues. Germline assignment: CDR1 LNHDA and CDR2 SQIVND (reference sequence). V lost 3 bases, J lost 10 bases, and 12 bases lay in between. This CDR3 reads CASSMGEVTAFF. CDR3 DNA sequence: TGTGCCAGTAGTATGGGGGAGGTCACAGCTTTCTTT.

For the CDR3, the DNA is TGTGCCTGGAGTGAACAGAGAAAAGCTTTCTTT. The encoded protein is CAWSEQRKAFF. The chain couples TRBV30 to TRBJ1-1; no clear D gene. Germline V gives CDR1 GTSNPN, CDR2 SVGIG (reference sequence). This CDR3 has 11 residues. V shed 1 base and J shed 9 bases, with 9 bases lying between them.

Here the CDR3 reads CASSPGLGDFFNEQYF. The CDR3 DNA sequence: TGTGCCAGCTCACCCGGTTTGGGAGACTTCTTTAACGAGCAGTACTTC. The chain carries TRBV18 and TRBJ2-7, with D tentatively TRBD2 (5 bases). V shed 3 bases and J shed 5 bases, with 20 bases lying between them. Per the germline V gene, CDR1 is KGHSH and CDR2 is LQKENI. The CDR3 loop spans 16 amino acids. Complete variable domain (other parts from reference TRBV18 and TRBJ2-7): NAGVMQNPRHLVRRRGQEARLRCSPMKGHSHVYWYRQLPEEGLKFMVYLQKENIIDESGMPKERFSAEFPKEGPSILRIQQVVRGDSAAYFCASSPGLGDFFNEQYFGPGTRLTVT.

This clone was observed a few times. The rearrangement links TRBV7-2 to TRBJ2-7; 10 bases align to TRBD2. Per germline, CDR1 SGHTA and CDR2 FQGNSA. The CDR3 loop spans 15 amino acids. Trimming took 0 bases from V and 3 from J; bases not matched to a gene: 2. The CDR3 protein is CASSLARTSGYEQYF. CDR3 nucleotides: TGTGCCAGCAGCTTAGCGAGGACTAGCGGCTACGAGCAGTACTTC.

CDR3 in amino acids: CASSQGTRGNIQYF. CDR3 coding DNA: TGCGCCAGCAGCCAAGGGACTCGCGGAAACATTCAGTACTTC. The V and J genes are TRBV4-3 and TRBJ2-4; tentatively, D is TRBD2 (5 bases). Germline CDR1 LGHNA, CDR2 YSLEER. The V gene lost 1 base and the J gene lost 6 bases, with 10 bases spanning the gap. This CDR3 region has 14 residues.

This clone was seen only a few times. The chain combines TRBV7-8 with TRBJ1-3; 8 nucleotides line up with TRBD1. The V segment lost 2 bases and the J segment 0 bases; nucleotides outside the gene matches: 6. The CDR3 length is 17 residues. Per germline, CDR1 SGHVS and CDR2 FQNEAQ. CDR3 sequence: CASSLTGGPTSGNTIYF. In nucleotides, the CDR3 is TGTGCCAGCAGCTTAACAGGGGGTCCGACCTCTGGAAACACCATATATTTT.

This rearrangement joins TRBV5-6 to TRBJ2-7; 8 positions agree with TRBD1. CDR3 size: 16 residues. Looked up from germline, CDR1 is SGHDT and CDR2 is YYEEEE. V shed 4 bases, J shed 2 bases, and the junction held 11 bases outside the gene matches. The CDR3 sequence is CASSPERRDRTYEQYF. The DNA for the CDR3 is TGTGCCAGCAGCCCTGAGCGGCGGGACAGGACCTACGAGCAGTACTTC.

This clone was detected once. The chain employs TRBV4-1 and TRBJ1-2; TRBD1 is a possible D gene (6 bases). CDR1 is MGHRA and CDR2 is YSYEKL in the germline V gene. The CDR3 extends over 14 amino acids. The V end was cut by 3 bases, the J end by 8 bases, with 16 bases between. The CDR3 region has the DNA TGCGCCAGCAGCCACGGGACATCAATAATCGGCTACACCTTC. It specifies CASSHGTSIIGYTF.

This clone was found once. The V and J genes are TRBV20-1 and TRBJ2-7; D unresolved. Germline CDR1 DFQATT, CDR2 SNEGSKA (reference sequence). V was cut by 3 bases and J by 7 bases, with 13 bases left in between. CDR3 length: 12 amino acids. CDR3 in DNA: TGCAGTGCTAGTAGGCAGGCTACTGAGCAGTACTTC. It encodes CSASRQATEQYF.

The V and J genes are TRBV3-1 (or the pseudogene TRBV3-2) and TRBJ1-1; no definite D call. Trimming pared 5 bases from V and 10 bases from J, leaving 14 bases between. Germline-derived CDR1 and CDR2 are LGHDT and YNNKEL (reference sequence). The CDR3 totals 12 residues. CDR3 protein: CASSKVNSGAFF. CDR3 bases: TGTGCCAGCAGCAAAGTTAATTCGGGAGCTTTCTTT.

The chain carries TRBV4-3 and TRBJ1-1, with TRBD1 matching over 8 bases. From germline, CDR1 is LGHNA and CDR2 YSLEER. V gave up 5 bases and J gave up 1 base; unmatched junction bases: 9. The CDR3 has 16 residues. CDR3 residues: CASSVTTGTGNTEAFF. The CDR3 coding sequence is TGCGCCAGCAGCGTCACAACCGGGACAGGGAACACTGAAGCTTTCTTT.